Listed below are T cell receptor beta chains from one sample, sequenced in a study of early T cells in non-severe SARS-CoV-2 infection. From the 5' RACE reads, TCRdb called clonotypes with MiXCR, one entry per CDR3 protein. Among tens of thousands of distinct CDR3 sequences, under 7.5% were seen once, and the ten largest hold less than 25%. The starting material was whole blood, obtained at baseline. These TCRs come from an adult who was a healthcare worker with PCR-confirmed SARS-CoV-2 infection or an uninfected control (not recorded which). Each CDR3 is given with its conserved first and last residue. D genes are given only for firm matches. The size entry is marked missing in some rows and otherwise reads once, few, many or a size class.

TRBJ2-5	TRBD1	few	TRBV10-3	CAISETGQRSETQYF	TGTGCCATCAGTGAGACGGGACAGAGGTCGGAGACCCAGTACTTC
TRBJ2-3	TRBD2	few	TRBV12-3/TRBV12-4	CASSLLAGTDTQYF	TGTGCCAGCAGTTTACTAGCGGGCACAGATACGCAGTATTTT
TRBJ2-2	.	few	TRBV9	CASSVGSRNTGELFF	TGTGCCAGCAGCGTTGGCAGTCGGAACACCGGGGAGCTGTTTTTT
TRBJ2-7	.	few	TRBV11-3	CASSLGGAHYEQYF	TGTGCCAGCAGCTTAGGGGGGGCCCACTACGAGCAGTACTTC
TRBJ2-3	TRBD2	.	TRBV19	CASSRRGTSGSTDTQYF	TGTGCCAGTAGTAGGAGGGGGACTAGCGGTAGCACAGATACGCAGTATTTT
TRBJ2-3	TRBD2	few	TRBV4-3	CASSQDWSPTSGREDTQYF	TGCGCCAGCAGCCAAGATTGGTCCCCCACTAGCGGGAGGGAAGATACGCAGTATTTT
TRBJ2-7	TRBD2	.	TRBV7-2	CASSPGGTSGIGYEQYF	TGTGCCAGCAGCCCAGGGGGGACTAGCGGGATCGGGTACGAGCAGTACTTC
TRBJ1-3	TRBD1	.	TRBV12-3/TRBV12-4	CASSFFGRGSSGNTIYF	TGTGCCAGCAGTTTTTTTGGCAGGGGGTCCTCTGGAAACACCATATATTTT
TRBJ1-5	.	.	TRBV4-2	CASSRTRGSDQPQHF	TGTGCCAGCAGCCGAACCAGGGGATCCGATCAGCCCCAGCATTTT
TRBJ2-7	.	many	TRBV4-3	CASSPGRDKGYEQYF	TGCGCCAGCAGCCCGGGACGGGATAAAGGCTACGAGCAGTACTTC
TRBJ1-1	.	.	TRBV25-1	CASSEGQKAFF	TGTGCCAGCAGTGAAGGTCAAAAAGCTTTCTTT
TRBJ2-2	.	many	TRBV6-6	CASSITGTLNTGELFF	TGTGCCAGCAGTATAACCGGGACCCTTAACACCGGGGAGCTGTTTTTT
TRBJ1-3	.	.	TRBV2	CASSERRDTIYF	TGTGCCAGCAGTGAACGCCGGGACACCATATATTTT
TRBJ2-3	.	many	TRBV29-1	CSVEGQGGHTQYF	TGCAGCGTTGAAGGCCAGGGCGGCCATACGCAGTATTTT
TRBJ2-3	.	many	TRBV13	CASSLIQGADTQYF	TGTGCCAGCAGCTTAATCCAGGGAGCAGATACGCAGTATTTT
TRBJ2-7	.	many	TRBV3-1	CASSPGGYEQYF	TGTGCCAGCAGCCCGGGTGGCTACGAGCAGTACTTC
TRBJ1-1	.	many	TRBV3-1	CASSRDTPNTEAFF	TGTGCCAGCAGCCGAGACACTCCGAACACTGAAGCTTTCTTT
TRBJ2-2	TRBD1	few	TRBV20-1	CSARGQTNTRELFF	TGCAGTGCTAGGGGACAGACCAACACCAGGGAGCTGTTTTTT
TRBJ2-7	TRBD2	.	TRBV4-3	CASSQGGLVSEQYF	TGCGCCAGCAGCCAAGGGGGACTAGTTTCCGAGCAGTACTTC
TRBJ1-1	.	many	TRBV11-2	CASSSRSAGGTEAFF	TGTGCCAGCAGCTCCAGGTCGGCTGGGGGCACTGAAGCTTTCTTT
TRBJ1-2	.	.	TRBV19	CASSIPSTAGYGYTF	TGTGCCAGTAGTATCCCCTCTACGGCTGGCTATGGCTACACCTTC
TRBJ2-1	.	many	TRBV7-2	CASTSEEKGDEQFF	TGTGCCAGCACGTCGGAGGAGAAGGGCGATGAGCAGTTCTTC
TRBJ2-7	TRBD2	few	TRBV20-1	CSASLAGASYEQYF	TGCAGTGCTAGCCTAGCGGGGGCTTCCTACGAGCAGTACTTC
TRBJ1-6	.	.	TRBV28	CASSYGQPFNSPLHF	TGTGCCAGCAGTTACGGACAGCCCTTTAATTCACCCCTCCACTTT
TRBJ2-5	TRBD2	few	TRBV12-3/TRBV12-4	CASSLPGLEETQYF	TGTGCCAGCAGTTTACCCGGACTAGAAGAGACCCAGTACTTC
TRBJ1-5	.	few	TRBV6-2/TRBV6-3	CASSYGGGNQPQHF	TGTGCCAGCAGTTACGGGGGGGGCAATCAGCCCCAGCATTTT
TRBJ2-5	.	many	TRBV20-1	CSGTSQETQYF	TGCAGCGGGACATCTCAAGAGACCCAGTACTTC
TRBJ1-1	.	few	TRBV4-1	CASSQEGRRGTEAFF	TGCGCCAGCAGCCAAGAGGGACGCCGAGGGACTGAAGCTTTCTTT
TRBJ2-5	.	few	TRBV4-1	CASSQLNLGFGETQYF	TGCGCCAGCAGCCAACTCAATCTTGGCTTTGGAGAGACCCAGTACTTC
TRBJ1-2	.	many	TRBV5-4	CASSLRGLEGYTF	TGTGCCAGCAGCTTGCGGGGGCTGGAAGGCTACACCTTC
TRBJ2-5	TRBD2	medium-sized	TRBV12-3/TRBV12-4	CASSLVAGGKETQYF	TGTGCCAGCAGTTTAGTGGCGGGGGGAAAGGAGACCCAGTACTTC
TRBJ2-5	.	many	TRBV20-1	CSATSQGSGDLETQYF	TGCAGTGCTACCTCACAGGGGTCGGGGGATTTAGAGACCCAGTACTTC
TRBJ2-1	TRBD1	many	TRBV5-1	CASSNGEQGVEEQFF	TGCGCCAGCTCAAACGGGGAACAGGGGGTAGAAGAGCAGTTCTTC
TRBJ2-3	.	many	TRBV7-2	CASSLRTRDTQYF	TGTGCCAGCAGCCTACGGACCCGGGATACGCAGTATTTT
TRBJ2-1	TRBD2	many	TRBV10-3	CAISESAGGLGEQFF	TGTGCCATCAGTGAGTCAGCGGGAGGATTAGGGGAGCAGTTCTTC
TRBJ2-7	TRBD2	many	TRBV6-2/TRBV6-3	CASSFGLAGAREQYF	TGTGCCAGCAGTTTTGGACTAGCGGGAGCTCGCGAGCAGTACTTC
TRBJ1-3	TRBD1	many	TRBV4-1	CASSLTTGTSGNTIYF	TGCGCCAGCAGCCTCACGACAGGGACTTCTGGAAACACCATATATTTT
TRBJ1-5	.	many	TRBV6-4	CAFPVVPQHF	TGTGCCTTTCCCGTCGTACCCCAGCATTTT
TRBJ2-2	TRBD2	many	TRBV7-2	CASSLGYPRRGTGELFF	TGTGCCAGCAGCTTAGGTTACCCGAGGCGGGGGACCGGGGAGCTGTTTTTT
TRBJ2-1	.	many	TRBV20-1	CSAGTTVYNEQFF	TGCAGTGCTGGGACGACAGTCTACAATGAGCAGTTCTTC
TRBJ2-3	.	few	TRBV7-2	CASSLAGAGADTQYF	TGTGCCAGCAGCTTAGCGGGAGCGGGCGCAGATACGCAGTATTTT
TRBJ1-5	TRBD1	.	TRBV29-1	CSAGTGGNQPQHF	TGCAGCGCCGGGACAGGGGGCAATCAGCCCCAGCATTTT
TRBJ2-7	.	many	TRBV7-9	CASSLGVQTYEQYF	TGTGCCAGCAGCTTAGGGGTACAAACCTACGAGCAGTACTTC
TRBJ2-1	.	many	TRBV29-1	CSVGHNEQFF	TGCAGCGTTGGCCACAATGAGCAGTTCTTC
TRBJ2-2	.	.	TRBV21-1	CASSNRESRVPAGELFF	TGTGCCAGCAGCAATCGGGAAAGCCGGGTGCCGGCCGGGGAGCTGTTTTTT
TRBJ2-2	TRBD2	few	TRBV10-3	CAISESLLAGAGGLNTGELFF	TGTGCCATCAGTGAGTCGTTACTAGCGGGAGCCGGGGGCCTTAACACCGGGGAGCTGTTTTTT
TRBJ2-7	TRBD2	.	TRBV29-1	CSVFGLAEYEQYF	TGCAGCGTTTTTGGACTAGCGGAGTACGAGCAGTACTTC
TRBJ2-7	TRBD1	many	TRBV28	CASGRTGGAREQYF	TGTGCCAGCGGACGTACAGGGGGCGCGAGGGAGCAGTACTTC
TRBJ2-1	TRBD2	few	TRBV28	CASSFRLAGPDEQFF	TGTGCCAGCAGTTTTCGGCTAGCGGGACCGGATGAGCAGTTCTTC
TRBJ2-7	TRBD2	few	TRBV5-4	CASSMTSGRAGEQYF	TGTGCCAGCAGCATGACTAGCGGGAGGGCGGGGGAGCAGTACTTC
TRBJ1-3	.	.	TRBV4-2	CASSQAGNTIYF	TGTGCCAGCAGCCAAGCCGGAAACACCATATATTTT
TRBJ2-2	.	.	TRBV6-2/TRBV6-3	CASSYSNRDYLTGELFF	TGTGCCAGCAGTTACTCGAACAGGGACTACCTAACCGGGGAGCTGTTTTTT
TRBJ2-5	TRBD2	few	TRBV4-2	CASSRRFELAVQETQYF	TGTGCCAGCAGCCGGCGCTTCGAACTAGCGGTTCAAGAGACCCAGTACTTC
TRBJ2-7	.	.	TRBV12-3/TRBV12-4	CASSLKNEQYF	TGTGCCAGCAGTTTAAAAAACGAGCAGTACTTC
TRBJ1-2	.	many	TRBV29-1	CSVSLGQIYGYTF	TGCAGCGTTTCTTTGGGACAAATCTATGGCTACACCTTC
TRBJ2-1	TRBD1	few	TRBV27	CASTYRRDSNNNEQFF	TGTGCCAGCACCTACCGCCGGGACAGCAACAACAATGAGCAGTTCTTC
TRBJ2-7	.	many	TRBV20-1	CSARVTVSSYEQYF	TGCAGTGCTAGAGTCACAGTGAGTTCCTACGAGCAGTACTTC